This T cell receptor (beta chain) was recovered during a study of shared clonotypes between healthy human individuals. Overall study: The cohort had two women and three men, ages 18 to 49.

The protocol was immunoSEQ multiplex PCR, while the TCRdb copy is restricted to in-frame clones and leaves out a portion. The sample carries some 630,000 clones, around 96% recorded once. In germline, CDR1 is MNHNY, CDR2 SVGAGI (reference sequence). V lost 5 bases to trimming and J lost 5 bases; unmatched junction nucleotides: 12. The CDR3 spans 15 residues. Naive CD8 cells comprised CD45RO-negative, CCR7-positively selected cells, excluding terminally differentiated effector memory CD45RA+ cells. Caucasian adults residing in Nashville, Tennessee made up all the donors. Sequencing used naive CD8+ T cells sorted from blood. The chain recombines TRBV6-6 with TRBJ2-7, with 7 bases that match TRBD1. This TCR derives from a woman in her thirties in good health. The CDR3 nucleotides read TGTGCCAGCAGTGTCCGACAGGGTAGAGAAAACGAGCAGTACTTC. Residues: CASSVRQGRENEQYF.